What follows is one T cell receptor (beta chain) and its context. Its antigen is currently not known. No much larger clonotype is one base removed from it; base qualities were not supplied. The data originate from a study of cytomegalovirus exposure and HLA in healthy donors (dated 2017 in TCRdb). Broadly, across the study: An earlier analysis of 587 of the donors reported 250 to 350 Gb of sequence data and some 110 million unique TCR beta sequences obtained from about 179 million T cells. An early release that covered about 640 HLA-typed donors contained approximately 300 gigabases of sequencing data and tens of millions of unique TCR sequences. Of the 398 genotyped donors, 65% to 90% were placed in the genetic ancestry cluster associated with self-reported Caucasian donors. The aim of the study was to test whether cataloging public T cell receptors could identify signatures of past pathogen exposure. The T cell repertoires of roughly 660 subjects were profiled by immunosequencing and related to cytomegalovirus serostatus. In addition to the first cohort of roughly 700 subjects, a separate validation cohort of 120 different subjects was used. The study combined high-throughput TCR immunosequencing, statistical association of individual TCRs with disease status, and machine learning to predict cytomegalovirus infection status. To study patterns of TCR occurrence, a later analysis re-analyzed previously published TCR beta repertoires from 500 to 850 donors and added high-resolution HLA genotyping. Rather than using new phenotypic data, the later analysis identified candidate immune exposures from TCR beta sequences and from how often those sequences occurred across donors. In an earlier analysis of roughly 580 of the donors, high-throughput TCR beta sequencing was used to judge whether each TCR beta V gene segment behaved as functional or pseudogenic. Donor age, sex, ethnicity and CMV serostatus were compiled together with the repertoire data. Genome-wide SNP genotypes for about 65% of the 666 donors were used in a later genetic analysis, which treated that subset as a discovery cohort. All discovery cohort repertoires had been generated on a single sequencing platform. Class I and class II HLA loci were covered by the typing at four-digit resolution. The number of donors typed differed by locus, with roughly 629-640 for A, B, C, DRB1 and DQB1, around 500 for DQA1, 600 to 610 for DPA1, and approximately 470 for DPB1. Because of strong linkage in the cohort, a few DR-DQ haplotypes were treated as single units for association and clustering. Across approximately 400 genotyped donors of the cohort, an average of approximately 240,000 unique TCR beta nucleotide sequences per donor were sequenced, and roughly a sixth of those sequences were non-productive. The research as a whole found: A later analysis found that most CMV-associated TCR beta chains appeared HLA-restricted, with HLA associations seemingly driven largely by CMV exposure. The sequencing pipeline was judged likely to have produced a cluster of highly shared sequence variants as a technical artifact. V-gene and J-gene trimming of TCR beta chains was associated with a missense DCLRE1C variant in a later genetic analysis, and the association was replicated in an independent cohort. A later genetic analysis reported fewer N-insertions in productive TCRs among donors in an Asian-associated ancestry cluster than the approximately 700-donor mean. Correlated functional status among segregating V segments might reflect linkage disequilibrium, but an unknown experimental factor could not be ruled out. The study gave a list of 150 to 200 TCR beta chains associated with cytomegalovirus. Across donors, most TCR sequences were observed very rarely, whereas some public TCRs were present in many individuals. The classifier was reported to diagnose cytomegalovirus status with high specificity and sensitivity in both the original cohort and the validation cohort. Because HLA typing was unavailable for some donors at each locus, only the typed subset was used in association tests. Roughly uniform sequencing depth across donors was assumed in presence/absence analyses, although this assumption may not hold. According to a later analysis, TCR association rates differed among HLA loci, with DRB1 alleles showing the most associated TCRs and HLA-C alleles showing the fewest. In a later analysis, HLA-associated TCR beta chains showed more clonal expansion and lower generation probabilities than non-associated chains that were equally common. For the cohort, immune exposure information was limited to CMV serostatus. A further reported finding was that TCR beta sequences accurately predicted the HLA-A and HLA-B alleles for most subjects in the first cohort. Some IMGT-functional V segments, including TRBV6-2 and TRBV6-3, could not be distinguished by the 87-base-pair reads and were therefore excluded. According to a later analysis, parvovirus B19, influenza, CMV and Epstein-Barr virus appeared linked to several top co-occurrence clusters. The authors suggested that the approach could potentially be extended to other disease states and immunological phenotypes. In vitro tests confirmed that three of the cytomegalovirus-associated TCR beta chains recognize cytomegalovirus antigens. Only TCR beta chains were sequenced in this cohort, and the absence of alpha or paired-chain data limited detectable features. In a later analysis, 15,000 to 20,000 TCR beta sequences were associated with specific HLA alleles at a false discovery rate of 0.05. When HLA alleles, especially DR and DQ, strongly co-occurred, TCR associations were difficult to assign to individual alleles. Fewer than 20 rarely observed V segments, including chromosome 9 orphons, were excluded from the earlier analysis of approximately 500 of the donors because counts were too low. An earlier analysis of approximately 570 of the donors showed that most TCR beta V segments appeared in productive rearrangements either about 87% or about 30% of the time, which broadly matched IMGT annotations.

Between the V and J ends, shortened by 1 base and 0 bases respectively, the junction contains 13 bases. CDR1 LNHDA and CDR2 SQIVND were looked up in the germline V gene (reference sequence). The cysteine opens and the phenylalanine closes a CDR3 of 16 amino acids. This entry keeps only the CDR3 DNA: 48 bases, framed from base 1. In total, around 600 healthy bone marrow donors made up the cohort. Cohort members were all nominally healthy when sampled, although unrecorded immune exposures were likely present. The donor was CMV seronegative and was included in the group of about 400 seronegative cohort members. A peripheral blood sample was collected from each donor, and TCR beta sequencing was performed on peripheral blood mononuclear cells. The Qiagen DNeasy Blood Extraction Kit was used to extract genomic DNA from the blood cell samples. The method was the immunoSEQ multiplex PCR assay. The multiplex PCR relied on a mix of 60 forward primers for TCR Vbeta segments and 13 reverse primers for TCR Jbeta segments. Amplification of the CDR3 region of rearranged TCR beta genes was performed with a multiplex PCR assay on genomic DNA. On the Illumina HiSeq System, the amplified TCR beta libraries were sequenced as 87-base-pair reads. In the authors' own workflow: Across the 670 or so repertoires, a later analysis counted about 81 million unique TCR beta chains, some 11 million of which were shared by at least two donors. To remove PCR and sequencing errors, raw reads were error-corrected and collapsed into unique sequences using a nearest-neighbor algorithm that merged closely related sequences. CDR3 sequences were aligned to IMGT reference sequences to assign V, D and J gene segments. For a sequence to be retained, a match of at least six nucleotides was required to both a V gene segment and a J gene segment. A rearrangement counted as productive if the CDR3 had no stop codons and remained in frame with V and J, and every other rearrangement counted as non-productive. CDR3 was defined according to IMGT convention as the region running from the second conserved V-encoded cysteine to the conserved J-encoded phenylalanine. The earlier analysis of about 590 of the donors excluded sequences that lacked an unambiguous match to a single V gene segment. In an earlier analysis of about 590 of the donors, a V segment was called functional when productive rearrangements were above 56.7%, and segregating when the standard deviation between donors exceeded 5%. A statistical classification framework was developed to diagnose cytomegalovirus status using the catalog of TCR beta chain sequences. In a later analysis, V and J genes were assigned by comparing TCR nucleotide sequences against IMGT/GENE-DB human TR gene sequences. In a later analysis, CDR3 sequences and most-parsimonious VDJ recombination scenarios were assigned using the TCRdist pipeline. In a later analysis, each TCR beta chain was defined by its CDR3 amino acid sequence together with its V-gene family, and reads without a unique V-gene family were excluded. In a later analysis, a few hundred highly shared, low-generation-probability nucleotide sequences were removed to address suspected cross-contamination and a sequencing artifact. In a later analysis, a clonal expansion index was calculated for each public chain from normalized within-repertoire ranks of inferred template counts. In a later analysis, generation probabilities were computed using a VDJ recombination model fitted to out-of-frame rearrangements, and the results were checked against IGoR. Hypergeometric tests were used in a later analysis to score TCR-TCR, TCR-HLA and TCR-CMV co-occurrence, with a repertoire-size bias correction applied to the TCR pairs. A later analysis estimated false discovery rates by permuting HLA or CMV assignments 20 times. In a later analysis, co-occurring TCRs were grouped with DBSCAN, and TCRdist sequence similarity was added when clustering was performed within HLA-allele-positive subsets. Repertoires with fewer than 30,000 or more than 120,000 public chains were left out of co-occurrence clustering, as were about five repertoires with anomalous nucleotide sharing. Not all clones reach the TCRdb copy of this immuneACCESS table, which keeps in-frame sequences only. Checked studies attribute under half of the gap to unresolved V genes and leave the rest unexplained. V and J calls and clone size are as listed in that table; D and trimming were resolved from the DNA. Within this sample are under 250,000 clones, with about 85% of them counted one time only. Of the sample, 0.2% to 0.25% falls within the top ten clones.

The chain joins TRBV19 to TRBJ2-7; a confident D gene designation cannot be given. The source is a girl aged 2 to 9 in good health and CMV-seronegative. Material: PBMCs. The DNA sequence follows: TGTGCCAGTAGTATAGCCTCGGTTTCAAGCTCCTACGAGCAGTACTTC. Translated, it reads CASSIASVSSSYEQYF.